The 13 T cell receptor beta chains below were found in one sample sequenced in a study of T cell responses to AZD1222 COVID-19 vaccine. Generated by immunoSEQ multiplex PCR, the TCRdb table keeps only in-frame clones and is missing some. Found here are roughly 260,000 clones, 93% of them singletons; the top ten hold roughly 0.5%. The starting material was peripheral blood, obtained on day 0 of AZD1222 vaccination. The receptors were gathered from an adult in good health.

The chain combines TRBV28 with TRBJ2-1, with TRBD2 as a possible D gene (5 bases). Trimming removed 3 bases at V and 7 bases at J, with 7 bases between. The germline CDR1 and CDR2 sequences are MDHEN and SYDVKM. This CDR3 contains 12 residues. The CDR3 reads CASSLRVNEQFF. As DNA, the CDR3 is TGTGCCAGCAGTTTGAGGGTGAATGAGCAGTTCTTC.

This chain connects TRBV27 to TRBJ2-7, with D uncertain. V was pared by 4 bases and J by 7 bases, with 11 bases between. The CDR3 has 12 residues. Germline CDR1 reads MNHEY; CDR2 reads SMNVEV (reference sequence). CDR3 sequence reads: CASSSGPREQYF. CDR3 nucleotides: TGTGCCAGCAGTTCGGGTCCCAGAGAGCAGTACTTC.

The chain joins TRBV5-1 to TRBJ1-5; maybe TRBD1 (6 bases). Trimming took 0 bases from V and 6 from J, leaving 13 bases between them. This CDR3 is 15 amino acids long. Germline V gene lookup returns CDR1 SGHRS and CDR2 YFSETQ. CDR3 protein: CASSLGAGEGQPQHF. The CDR3 nucleotides are TGCGCCAGCAGCTTGGGAGCAGGGGAAGGTCAGCCCCAGCATTTT.

The V and J genes are TRBV29-1 and TRBJ1-4, with D possibly matching TRBD1 (5 bases). Trimming took off 6 bases at V and 3 bases at J, with 11 bases between the two ends. The germline CDR1 and CDR2 sequences are SQVTM and ANQGSEA. This CDR3 is 13 amino acids long. In nucleotides, the CDR3 is TGCAGCGTCGCCAGGGTAGCTAATGAAAAACTGTTTTTT. It yields the protein CSVARVANEKLFF. Combining the CDR3 with reference TRBV29-1 and TRBJ1-4 gives the whole variable domain SAVISQKPSRDICQRGTSLTIQCQVDSQVTMMFWYRQQPGQSLTLIATANQGSEATYESGFVIDKFPISRPNLTFSTLTVSNMSPEDSSIYLCSVARVANEKLFFGSGTQLSVL.

For this clone: Distinct nucleotide sequences in the sample also encode this CDR3. The chain has TRBV2 and TRBJ1-3, with D hard to call. Deletions cut 9 bases from V and 4 bases from J, with 10 bases between. From germline, CDR1 is SNHLY and CDR2 FYNNEI. This CDR3 has 12 residues. CDR3 DNA: TGTGCCAGTAGAGTTGGCGGAAACACCATATATTTT. As protein: CASRVGGNTIYF.

The CDR3 DNA follows: TGTGCCAGCAGCGTAGCAGCGGGAGGTCGACGCGAGCAGTTCTTC. Protein: CASSVAAGGRREQFF. V gene TRBV9 combines with J gene TRBJ2-1; TRBD2 matches at 9 bases. The CDR3 runs 15 residues. Germline CDR1 is SGDLS and CDR2 is YYNGEE. Trimming removed 0 bases from V and 10 bases from J; junction bases left unmatched: 8.

V and J are TRBV7-6 and TRBJ2-7; 9 bases are shared with TRBD2. Germline values: CDR1 SGHVS, CDR2 FNYEAQ. The V gene end was trimmed by 4 bases and the J gene end by 0 bases; junction bases not matched to a gene: 4. The CDR3 totals 15 residues. The CDR3 here is CASSSNSGSSYEQYF. CDR3 in DNA: TGTGCCAGCAGCTCAAATAGCGGGAGCTCCTACGAGCAGTACTTC.

The V gene is TRBV7-6, the J gene TRBJ2-1; 11 bases match TRBD1. Germline CDR1 reads SGHVS; CDR2 reads FNYEAQ. Germline trimming cut 2 bases from V and 7 bases from J; bases unmatched to any gene: 10. The CDR3 has 17 residues. The CDR3 loop reads CASSLYEGQGAKNEQFF. CDR3 DNA sequence: TGTGCCAGCAGCTTATACGAAGGACAGGGGGCAAAGAATGAGCAGTTCTTC.

The CDR3 reads CASSPLNGELFF. In nucleotides, the CDR3 is TGTGCCAGCAGCCCCTTGAACGGGGAGCTGTTTTTT. V usage is TRBV7-3 and J usage is TRBJ2-2, with unresolved D. CDR1 and CDR2 (germline): SGHTA, FQGTGA. The V end was cut by 5 bases, the J end by 7 bases, with 8 bases between. The CDR3 contains 12 residues.

The chain is built from TRBV6-4 and TRBJ1-3; D unclear. The CDR3 covers 11 residues. V was shortened by 9 bases and J by 0 bases, with 3 bases between the two germline ends. Germline assignment: CDR1 MRHNA and CDR2 SNTAGT. The CDR3 sequence is CASHSGNTIYF. As DNA, the CDR3 is TGTGCCAGTCACTCTGGAAACACCATATATTTT.

This clone was found once. The V gene is TRBV9, the J gene TRBJ1-3, with unresolved D. The CDR3 loop spans 14 amino acids. Per germline, CDR1 SGDLS and CDR2 YYNGEE. V dropped 4 bases and J dropped 0 bases, with 8 bases sitting between them. The DNA for the CDR3 is TGTGCCAGCAGCCGGGATTTCTCTGGAAACACCATATATTTT. Its protein is CASSRDFSGNTIYF.

This chain uses TRBV5-1 with TRBJ1-1; tentative D call: TRBD1 (6 bases). Trimming shortened V by 3 bases and J by 6 bases, and 15 bases separated the two germline ends. The length of the CDR3 is 14 residues. Per germline, CDR1 SGHRS and CDR2 YFSETQ. CDR3 residues: CASSSQGIHAEAFF. In DNA form, the CDR3 reads TGCGCCAGCAGCTCCCAGGGGATTCACGCTGAAGCTTTCTTT.

The chain carries TRBV7-2 and TRBJ1-3; D unclear. Germline V CDR1 and CDR2: SGHTA, FQGNSA. This CDR3 region has 13 residues. V dropped 5 bases and J dropped 0 bases, with 5 bases sitting between them. The CDR3 sequence is CASSPYSGNTIYF. In nucleotides, the CDR3 is TGTGCCAGCAGCCCTTACTCTGGAAACACCATATATTTT.